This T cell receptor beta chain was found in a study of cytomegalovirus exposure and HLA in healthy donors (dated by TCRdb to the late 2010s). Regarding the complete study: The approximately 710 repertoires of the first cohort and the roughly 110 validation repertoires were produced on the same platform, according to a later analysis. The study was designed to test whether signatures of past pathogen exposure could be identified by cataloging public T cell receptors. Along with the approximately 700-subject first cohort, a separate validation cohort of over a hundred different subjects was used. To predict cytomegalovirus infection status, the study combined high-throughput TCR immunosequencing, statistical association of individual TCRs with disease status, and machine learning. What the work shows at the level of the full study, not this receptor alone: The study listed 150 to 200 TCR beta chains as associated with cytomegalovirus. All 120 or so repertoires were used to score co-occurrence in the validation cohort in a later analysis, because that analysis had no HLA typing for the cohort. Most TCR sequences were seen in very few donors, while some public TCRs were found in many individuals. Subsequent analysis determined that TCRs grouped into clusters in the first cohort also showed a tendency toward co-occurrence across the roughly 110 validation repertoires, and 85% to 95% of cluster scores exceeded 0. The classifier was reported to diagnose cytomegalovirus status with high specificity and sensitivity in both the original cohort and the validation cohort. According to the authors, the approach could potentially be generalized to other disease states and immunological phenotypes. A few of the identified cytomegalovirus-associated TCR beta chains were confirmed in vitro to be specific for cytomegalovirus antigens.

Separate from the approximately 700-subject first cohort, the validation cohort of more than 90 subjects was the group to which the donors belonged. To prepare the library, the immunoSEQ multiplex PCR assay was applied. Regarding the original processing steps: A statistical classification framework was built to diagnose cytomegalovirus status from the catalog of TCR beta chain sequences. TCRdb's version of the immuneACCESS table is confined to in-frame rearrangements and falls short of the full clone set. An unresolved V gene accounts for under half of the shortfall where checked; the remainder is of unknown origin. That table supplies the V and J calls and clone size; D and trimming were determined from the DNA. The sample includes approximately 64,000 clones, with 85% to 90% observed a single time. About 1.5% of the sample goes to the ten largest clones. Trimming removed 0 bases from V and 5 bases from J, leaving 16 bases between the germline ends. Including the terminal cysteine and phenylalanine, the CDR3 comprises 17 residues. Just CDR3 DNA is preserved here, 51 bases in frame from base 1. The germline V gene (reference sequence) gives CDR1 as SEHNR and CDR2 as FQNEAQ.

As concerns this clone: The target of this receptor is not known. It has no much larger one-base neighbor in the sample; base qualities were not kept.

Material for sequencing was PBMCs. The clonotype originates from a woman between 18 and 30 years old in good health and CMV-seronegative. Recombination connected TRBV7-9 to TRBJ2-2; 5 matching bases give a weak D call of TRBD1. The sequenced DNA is TGTGCCAGCAGCTTAGCGTCGGGCAGGGTACTAACCGGGGAGCTGTTTTTT. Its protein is CASSLASGRVLTGELFF.